This is a list of T cell receptor beta chains from one sample in a study of T cell clones after liver transplantation. The repertoire was sequenced with immunoSEQ multiplex PCR; TCRdb's copy has only in-frame clones and lacks some. The sample has about 75,000 clones, 84% seen once. Sequenced material: CD4+ T cells from blood, taken 48 to 50 months after liver transplant. The receptor set was obtained from a human patient who received a liver transplant. Some T cells may originate from the graft donor. Each CDR3 is given without its conserved first and last residue.

>TRBV7-6
ASSLDVGQGYDEQF
>TRBV5-1
ASSPVPGELF
>TRBV28
ASGFADEQF
>TRBV11-3
ASSARDGRDTQY
>TRBV28
ASKSGMGSYEQY
>TRBV6-5
ASSYSANQPQH
>TRBV30
AWRGGGDQPQH
>TRBV11-2
ASSSGTGFNEKLF
>TRBV29-1
SVEDPRYEQY
>TRBV4-2
ASSQGGSGGEETQY
>TRBV7-3
ASSLNRGREQF
>TRBV19
ASSIERTSGSPKYNEQF
>TRBV19
ASSIGSGSRSYEQY
>TRBV6-1
ASLEESGVQPQH
>TRBV6-5
ASSYQNTGATETQY
>TRBV9
ASSGPPSSYNEQF
>TRBV7-9
ASSLASGNTEAF